What follows are 3 T cell receptor beta chains derived from one specimen sequenced in a study of Graves' ophthalmopathy and Graves' hyperthyroidism. Amplifying from RNA transcripts, the study obtained TCR beta CDR3 regions. Scientists carried out first-round RT-PCR using HTBI primers and then a second-round multiplex PCR. Using its own MiXCR run on the multiplex PCR reads, TCRdb lists one record per CDR3 protein. Of hundreds of thousands of distinct CDR3 sequences in the sample, 22% were seen once. Sequenced sample: peripheral blood. These receptors originate from a woman under 30 with stable Graves' hyperthyroidism. Some clones in this sample may be carry-over from other donors' samples.

This clonotype was seen many times. The chain carries TRBV5-1 and TRBJ2-5; D is tentatively TRBD1 or TRBD2 (5 bases each). V was shortened by 4 bases and J by 6 bases, with 16 bases between the two germline ends. CDR1 is SGHRS, CDR2 YFSETQ, per germline. This CDR3 region has 14 residues. Here the CDR3 DNA reads TGCGCCAGCAGCCCTCGCTGGGGGTTACAGACCCAGTACTTC. This sequence encodes CASSPRWGLQTQYF.

This clonotype occurred many times. The chain recombines TRBV7-2 with TRBJ1-6; D is ambiguous. V lost 9 bases to trimming and J lost 7 bases, with 13 bases between them. CDR3 length: 13 residues. Germline V gene lookup returns CDR1 SGHTA and CDR2 FQGNSA. This chain's CDR3 is CASQTQANSPLHF. The CDR3 nucleotides read TGTGCCAGTCAAACCCAGGCGAATTCACCCCTCCACTTT.

In this sample, this clonotype turned up many times. The chain is built from TRBV6-1 and TRBJ1-2; D call uncertain. Between the trimmed V and J ends, which lost 7 bases and 1 base, there was a span of 13 bases. The germline CDR1 and CDR2 sequences are MNHNS and SASEGT. The CDR3 is made up of 14 amino acids. Written as DNA, the CDR3 is TGTGCCAGCATCCCAACAGCGAGTAACTATGGCTACACCTTC. This sequence encodes CASIPTASNYGYTF.